The 13 T cell receptor beta chains listed next were all sequenced from one sample in a study of blood T cell repertoires in COVID-19 (dated by TCRdb to about 2020). The library was made by the immunoSEQ multiplex PCR assay. As stored in TCRdb, this immuneACCESS dataset retains in-frame rearrangements with V and J assigned. A fraction of the clones does not appear; measured against another copy, unresolved V genes explain less than half of the discrepancy, and the remainder lacks a known reason. This sample is represented by 250,000 to 300,000 clones; 70% to 90% of them were singletons. Over 1.5% of the sample is held by the ten biggest clonotypes. Input material: PBMCs or T cells enriched from blood (not recorded which). The receptors were sampled from a woman in her 50s who had recovered from COVID-19.

V is TRBV19 and J is TRBJ1-1, with TRBD1 matching over 7 bases. V shed 0 bases and J 8 bases; nucleotides not matched to a gene: 12. This CDR3 region has 16 residues. Germline-derived CDR1 and CDR2 are LNHDA and SQIVND (reference sequence). Written as DNA, the CDR3 is TGTGCCAGTAGTATAGATGGTCTCCCAGACAGGGCAGAAGCTTTCTTT. This codes for CASSIDGLPDRAEAFF.

This chain joins TRBV5-1 and TRBJ2-1; TRBD2 matches at 13 bases. Germline CDR1 reads SGHRS; CDR2 reads YFSETQ. This CDR3 spans 15 amino acids. The J segment lost 6 bases and the V segment lost 5 bases, leaving 5 bases of the junction unmatched. The chain's CDR3 is CASSSGTSGVNEQFF. In nucleotides, the CDR3 is TGCGCCAGCAGTTCCGGGACTAGCGGGGTCAATGAGCAGTTCTTC.

The chain employs TRBV6-5 and TRBJ1-5, with TRBD1 matching 7 bases. CDR1 MNHEY and CDR2 SVGAGI come from the germline V gene. The CDR3 spans 15 residues. V shed 4 bases and J 5 bases; nucleotides not matched to a gene: 8. The CDR3 here is CASSLPGQLDQPQHF. In nucleotides, the CDR3 is TGTGCCAGCAGTTTACCGGGACAGTTAGATCAGCCCCAGCATTTT.

This chain joins TRBV7-9 and TRBJ2-2, with 7 bases aligning to TRBD1. Germline CDR1 SEHNR, CDR2 FQNEAQ (reference sequence). The length of the CDR3 is 15 residues. V gave up 4 bases and J gave up 5 bases; unmatched junction bases: 7. The CDR3 sequence: CASSSRRGRTGELFF. CDR3 bases: TGTGCCAGCAGCTCAAGAAGGGGGCGAACCGGGGAGCTGTTTTTT.

V usage is TRBV27 and J usage is TRBJ1-2; 10 nucleotides match TRBD1. This CDR3 comprises 14 residues. The V and J ends lost 6 bases and 6 bases, in that order; junction bases with no gene match: 7. Germline lookup yields CDR1 MNHEY and CDR2 SMNVEV (reference sequence). Written as DNA, the CDR3 is TGTGCCAGCAGGAGACAGGGGGCGCGGGATGGCTACACCTTC. Translating gives CASRRQGARDGYTF.

The gene calls are TRBV4-2 and TRBJ2-3; 9 bases match TRBD2. The germline CDR1 and CDR2 sequences are LGHNA and YNFKEQ. The CDR3 is 16 amino acids. The junction had 5 bases not matched to a gene; V was cut back by 1 base and J by 3 bases. The CDR3 DNA follows: TGTGCCAGCAGCCAAGTGGTAGCGGGAGAAACAGATACGCAGTATTTT. It translates to CASSQVVAGETDTQYF.

The V call is TRBV5-4, the J call TRBJ1-2; 9 bases align to TRBD1. The CDR3 contains 15 residues. Per germline, CDR1 SGHNT and CDR2 YYREEE (reference sequence). The V gene end was trimmed by 4 bases and the J gene end by 7 bases; junction bases not matched to a gene: 11. CDR3 in amino acids: CASSPTGGWRSGYTF. DNA of the CDR3: TGTGCCAGCAGCCCCACAGGGGGCTGGCGGAGTGGCTACACCTTC.

This chain links TRBV28 with TRBJ2-1, with a weak D call TRBD1 (6 bases). In germline, CDR1 is MDHEN, CDR2 SYDVKM. This CDR3 is 16 amino acids long. Trimming stripped 6 bases from V and 9 bases from J, with 24 bases between. CDR3 coding DNA: TGTGCCAGCAGACCCGAGGGGGTGAGACGGTCTCTTGAGCAGTTCTTC. It translates to CASRPEGVRRSLEQFF.

The chain carries TRBV24-1 and TRBJ1-4, with unresolved D. Trimming left V 4 bases short and J 0 bases short, with 8 bases between. The germline V gene has CDR1 KGHDR and CDR2 SFDVKD. CDR3 length: 15 amino acids. This CDR3 is CATSETSSTNEKLFF. The CDR3 DNA reads TGTGCCACCAGTGAAACTTCTTCAACTAATGAAAAACTGTTTTTT.

This rearrangement joins TRBV19 to TRBJ1-2; TRBD1 is a possible D gene (6 bases). The germline CDR1 and CDR2 sequences are LNHDA and SQIVND (reference sequence). V dropped 3 bases and J dropped 3 bases, with 11 bases sitting between them. The CDR3 totals 14 residues. CDR3 loop: CASSMYAGDYGYTF. The CDR3 coding sequence is TGTGCCAGTAGTATGTATGCAGGGGACTATGGCTACACCTTC.

The chain has TRBV7-9 and TRBJ1-1, with D unresolved. The CDR3 totals 13 residues. Germline CDR1 and CDR2: SEHNR and FQNEAQ (reference sequence). The germline V and J ends were trimmed by 1 base and 10 bases, with 13 bases remaining between them. CDR3: CASSLVDRVGAFF. The DNA of the CDR3 is TGTGCCAGCAGCTTAGTAGATCGTGTCGGAGCTTTCTTT. Complete variable domain (other parts from reference TRBV7-9 and TRBJ1-1): DTGVSQNPRHKITKRGQNVTFRCDPISEHNRLYWYRQTLGQGPEFLTYFQNEAQLEKSRLLSDRFSAERPKGSFSTLEIQRTEQGDSAMYLCASSLVDRVGAFFGQGTRLTVV.

This CDR3 is CASSGLAGHNEQFF. The CDR3 nucleotides are TGTGCCAGTAGCGGGCTAGCGGGACACAATGAGCAGTTCTTC. J is TRBJ2-1 and V is TRBV19; 9 bases match TRBD2. The CDR3 spans 14 residues. CDR1 is LNHDA and CDR2 is SQIVND in the germline V gene (reference sequence). Trimming cost V 6 bases and J 5 bases; bases outside gene matches: 5.

The rearrangement joins TRBV6-6 to TRBJ2-2; D is possibly TRBD1 (6 bases). The CDR3 consists of 16 residues. V lost 5 bases, J lost 0 bases, and 13 bases lay in between. From germline, CDR1 is MNHNY and CDR2 SVGAGI (reference sequence). CDR3 nucleotides: TGTGCCAGCAGTAAGGGACACCAACCGAACACCGGGGAGCTGTTTTTT. This codes for CASSKGHQPNTGELFF.